Below, one TCR beta chain is given with its context. Germline V gene data show CDR1 as SGHDN and CDR2 as FVKESK. Trimming took 4 bases from V and 7 from J, leaving 19 bases between them. This CDR3 region has 15 residues. This entry is derived from a study of control samples from healthy donors and cancer patients. Generated by immunoSEQ multiplex PCR, the TCRdb table keeps only in-frame clones and is missing some. Among tens of thousands of clones listed, roughly nine tenths were seen once. This receptor was identified in an older woman in good health. The sequenced sample was blood. This chain joins TRBV14 and TRBJ1-2; tentative D call: TRBD1 (5 bases). The CDR3 region is CASSLIVGGRGGYTF. The CDR3 coding sequence is TGTGCCAGCAGCCTAATCGTCGGGGGACGAGGTGGCTACACCTTC.